These T cell receptor beta chains were read from a single sample in a study of glioma-infiltrating T cells. Each CDR3 protein gets one entry after TCRdb re-called the multiplex PCR reads with MiXCR. Of about 140,000 distinct CDR3 sequences in the sample, 35% to 50% were seen once. The material sequenced was glioma tissue, nonneoplastic brain tissue, or PBMCs (not recorded which). Receptors originate from a human donor with low-grade glioma or glioblastoma, undergoing nonglioma brain surgery, or in good health (not recorded which). Each CDR3 is given with its conserved first and last residue. The D gene is left open where the match is weak. Only some rows state a clone size, as once, few, many or a class for expanded clones.

v_gene,d_gene,j_gene,abundance,CDR3aa,CDR3nt
TRBV4-1,.,TRBJ1-2,.,CASSQDVGPYGYTF,TGCGCCAGCAGCCAAGATGTCGGACCCTATGGCTACACCTTC
TRBV20-1,.,TRBJ1-5,few,CSARDSPDQPQHF,TGCAGTGCTAGAGATTCCCCCGATCAGCCCCAGCATTTT
TRBV19,TRBD1,TRBJ2-3,.,CASSPRQGQNTQYF,TGTGCCAGCTCCCCTCGACAGGGTCAGAATACGCAGTATTTT
TRBV12-3/TRBV12-4,TRBD2,TRBJ2-5,.,CASSATTLGGEKTQYF,TGTGCCAGCAGTGCCACCACCCTCGGGGGGGAGAAGACCCAGTACTTC
TRBV20-1,TRBD1,TRBJ2-7,.,CSARGQFSYEQYF,TGCAGTGCTAGGGGACAGTTCTCCTACGAGCAGTACTTC
TRBV6-2/TRBV6-3,.,TRBJ1-1,.,CASRQGGSFGLTEAFF,TGTGCCAGCAGACAGGGAGGTTCCTTTGGGTTGACTGAAGCTTTCTTT
TRBV6-1,.,TRBJ2-3,few,CASSRGGGSSTDTQYF,TGTGCCAGCAGCCGCGGGGGCGGCTCAAGCACAGATACGCAGTATTTT
TRBV4-1,TRBD1,TRBJ2-3,many,CASSLTGGIDTQYF,TGCGCCAGCAGCCTTACAGGGGGCATAGATACGCAGTATTTT
TRBV18,.,TRBJ1-1,few,CASSPWDSGTEAFF,TGTGCCAGCTCACCCTGGGATTCCGGGACTGAAGCTTTCTTT
TRBV7-9,TRBD1,TRBJ1-1,few,CASSSGQADTEAFF,TGTGCCAGCAGCTCAGGACAGGCGGACACTGAAGCTTTCTTT
TRBV15,.,TRBJ2-7,many,CATSRQLQGEEQYF,TGTGCCACCAGCAGACAACTCCAGGGTGAGGAGCAGTACTTC
TRBV27,.,TRBJ2-3,.,CATKPGPLGTDTQYF,TGTGCCACCAAACCCGGGCCCCTTGGCACAGATACGCAGTATTTT
TRBV27,TRBD2,TRBJ2-3,.,CASRRTSKSTDTQYF,TGTGCCAGCAGACGGACTAGCAAAAGCACAGATACGCAGTATTTT
TRBV20-1,.,TRBJ2-1,.,CSLDYSNEQFF,TGCAGCCTAGACTACAGCAATGAGCAGTTCTTC
TRBV6-2/TRBV6-3,.,TRBJ2-1,.,CASRPPGPGDEQFF,TGTGCCAGCAGGCCACCGGGACCGGGGGATGAGCAGTTCTTC
TRBV6-1,TRBD1,TRBJ1-1,.,CASSKLHGTANTEAFF,TGTGCCAGCAGTAAACTACATGGGACAGCGAACACTGAAGCTTTCTTT
TRBV6-1,.,TRBJ2-1,once,CASSSIAEGPRNEQFF,TGTGCCAGCAGCTCAATAGCGGAAGGGCCACGGAATGAGCAGTTCTTC
TRBV4-2,TRBD1,TRBJ2-1,.,CASSETGDQGEQFF,TGTGCCAGCAGCGAGACAGGGGATCAGGGTGAGCAGTTCTTC
TRBV20-1,.,TRBJ2-5,many,CSARDGQTQETQYF,TGCAGTGCTAGAGACGGACAGACACAAGAGACCCAGTACTTC
TRBV19,.,TRBJ1-5,.,CASSISQTQGQPQHF,TGTGCCAGTAGTATCTCTCAGACCCAAGGTCAGCCCCAGCATTTT
TRBV6-5,.,TRBJ1-2,few,CASSYGPGGRMAGYTF,TGTGCCAGCAGTTACGGGCCCGGGGGACGGATGGCGGGCTACACCTTC
TRBV20-1,.,TRBJ1-1,few,CSAIRGAGTEAFF,TGCAGTGCTATAAGAGGAGCTGGCACTGAAGCTTTCTTT
TRBV6-2/TRBV6-3,.,TRBJ2-1,.,CASKTTGDYEQFF,TGTGCCAGCAAGACGACAGGGGACTACGAGCAGTTCTTC
TRBV20-1,.,TRBJ1-5,.,CSFQEGYSNKPQHF,TGCAGTTTTCAGGAGGGATATAGCAATAAGCCCCAGCATTTT
TRBV4-1,TRBD1,TRBJ2-1,.,CASSQGGTAYNEQFF,TGCGCCAGCAGCCAAGGGGGGACAGCATACAATGAGCAGTTCTTC
TRBV28,.,TRBJ1-1,few,CASADQGRSNTEAFF,TGTGCCAGCGCGGACCAGGGGCGGAGTAACACTGAAGCTTTCTTT
TRBV20-1,TRBD2,TRBJ2-4,.,CSATPGGAGKNIQYF,TGCAGTGCTACCCCCGGGGGGGCGGGGAAAAACATTCAGTACTTC
TRBV6-1,.,TRBJ1-3,.,CASSLQGPASGNTIYF,TGTGCCAGCAGCCTACAGGGACCCGCCTCTGGAAACACCATATATTTT
TRBV6-6,.,TRBJ1-2,many,CASSYSGNYGYTF,TGTGCCAGCAGTTACTCGGGAAACTATGGCTACACCTTC
TRBV19,.,TRBJ2-5,.,CASSRTSEETQYF,TGTGCCAGTAGCAGGACATCTGAAGAGACCCAGTACTTC
TRBV6-1,.,TRBJ1-2,few,CASSPRPGVRLYGYTF,TGTGCCAGCAGTCCCAGACCGGGGGTGAGGCTCTATGGCTACACCTTC
TRBV20-1,TRBD2,TRBJ2-7,.,CSAVSQIRLAGPQQYF,TGCAGTGCCGTGTCTCAAATCAGACTAGCGGGACCGCAGCAGTACTTC
TRBV18,.,TRBJ2-5,many,CASSPGLQETQYF,TGTGCCAGCAGCCCGGGGCTGCAAGAGACCCAGTACTTC
TRBV12-3/TRBV12-4,.,TRBJ1-1,.,CASSLLRNTEAFF,TGTGCCAGCAGTTTACTCAGGAACACTGAAGCTTTCTTT
TRBV6-1,TRBD1,TRBJ2-1,.,CASSNDRVPYNEQFF,TGTGCCAGCAGCAACGACAGGGTCCCCTACAATGAGCAGTTCTTC